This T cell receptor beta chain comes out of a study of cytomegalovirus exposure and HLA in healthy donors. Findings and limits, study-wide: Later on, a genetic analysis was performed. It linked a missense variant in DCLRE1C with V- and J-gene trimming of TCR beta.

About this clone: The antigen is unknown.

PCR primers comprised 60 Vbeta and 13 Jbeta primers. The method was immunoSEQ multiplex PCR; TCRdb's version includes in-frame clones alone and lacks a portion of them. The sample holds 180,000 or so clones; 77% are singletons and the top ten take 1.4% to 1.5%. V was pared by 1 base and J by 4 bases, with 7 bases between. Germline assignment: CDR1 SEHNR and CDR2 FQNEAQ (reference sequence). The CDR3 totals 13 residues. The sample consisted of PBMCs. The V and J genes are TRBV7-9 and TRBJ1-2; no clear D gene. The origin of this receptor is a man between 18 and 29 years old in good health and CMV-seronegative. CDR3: CASSLDVGYGYTF. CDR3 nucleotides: TGTGCCAGCAGCTTAGACGTCGGCTATGGCTACACCTTC.